This T cell receptor (beta chain) was identified in a study of cytotoxic CD8 clonotypes in ibrutinib-treated CLL. The study's findings and limits: Sample timing was unmatched between remission and later-progressing patients; lymph nodes unstudied.

The CDR3 has 14 residues. Trimming removed 5 bases from V and 2 bases from J; junction bases left unmatched: 2. Germline V CDR1 and CDR2: SNHLY, FYNNEI. The planned depth of sequencing spanned 1 in 200,000 to 1 in 1 million T cells. Sequenced by immunoSEQ multiplex PCR; TCRdb stores in-frame clones only, minus some. The sample holds roughly 29,000 clones, approximately 57% seen once. Details on this clone: Its antigen is as yet unknown.

The sample here was PBMCs, taken before ibrutinib treatment. V usage is TRBV2 and J usage is TRBJ2-7; 11 bases align to TRBD2. The sequence came from a human donor with chronic lymphocytic leukemia. CDR3 loop: CASSLAGGPYEQYF. In DNA, the CDR3 is TGTGCCAGCAGTTTAGCGGGGGGGCCCTACGAGCAGTACTTC.